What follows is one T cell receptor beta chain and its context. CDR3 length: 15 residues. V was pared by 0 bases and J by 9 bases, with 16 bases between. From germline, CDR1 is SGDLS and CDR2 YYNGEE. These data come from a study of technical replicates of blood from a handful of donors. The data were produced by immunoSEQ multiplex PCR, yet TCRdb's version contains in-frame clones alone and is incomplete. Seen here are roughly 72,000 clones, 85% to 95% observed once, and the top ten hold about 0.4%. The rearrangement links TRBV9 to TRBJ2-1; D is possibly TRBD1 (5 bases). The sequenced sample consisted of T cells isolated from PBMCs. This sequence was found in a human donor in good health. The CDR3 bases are TGTGCCAGCAGCGTAGATCAGGGCCAAGGTCGTGAGCAGTTCTTC. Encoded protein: CASSVDQGQGREQFF.